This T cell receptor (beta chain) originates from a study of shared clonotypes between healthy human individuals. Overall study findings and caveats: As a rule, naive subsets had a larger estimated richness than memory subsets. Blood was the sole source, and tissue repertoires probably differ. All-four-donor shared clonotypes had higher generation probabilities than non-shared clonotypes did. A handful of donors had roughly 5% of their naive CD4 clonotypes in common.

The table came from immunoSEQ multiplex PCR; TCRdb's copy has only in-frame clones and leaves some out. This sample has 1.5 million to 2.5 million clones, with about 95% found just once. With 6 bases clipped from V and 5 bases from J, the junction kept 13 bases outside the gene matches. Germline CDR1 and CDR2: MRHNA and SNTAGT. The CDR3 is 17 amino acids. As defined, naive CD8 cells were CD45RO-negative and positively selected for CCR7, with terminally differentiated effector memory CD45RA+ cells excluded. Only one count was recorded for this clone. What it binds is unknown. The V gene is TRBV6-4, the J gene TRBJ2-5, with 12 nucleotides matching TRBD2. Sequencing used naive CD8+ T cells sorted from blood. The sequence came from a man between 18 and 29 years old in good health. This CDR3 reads CASSPPVGLAGRETQYF. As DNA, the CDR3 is TGTGCCAGCAGCCCCCCGGTTGGACTAGCGGGGAGGGAGACCCAGTACTTC.